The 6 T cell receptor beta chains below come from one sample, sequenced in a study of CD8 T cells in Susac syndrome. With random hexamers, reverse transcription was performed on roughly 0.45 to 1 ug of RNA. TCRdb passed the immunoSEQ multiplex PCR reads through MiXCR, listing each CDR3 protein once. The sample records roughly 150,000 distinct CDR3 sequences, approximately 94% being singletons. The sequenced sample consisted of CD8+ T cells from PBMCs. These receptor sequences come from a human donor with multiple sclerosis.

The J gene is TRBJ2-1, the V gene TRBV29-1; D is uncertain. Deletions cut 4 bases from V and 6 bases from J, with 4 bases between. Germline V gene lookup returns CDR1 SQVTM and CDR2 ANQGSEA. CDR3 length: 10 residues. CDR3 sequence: CSVVPNEQFF. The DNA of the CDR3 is TGCAGCGTTGTTCCCAATGAGCAGTTCTTC.

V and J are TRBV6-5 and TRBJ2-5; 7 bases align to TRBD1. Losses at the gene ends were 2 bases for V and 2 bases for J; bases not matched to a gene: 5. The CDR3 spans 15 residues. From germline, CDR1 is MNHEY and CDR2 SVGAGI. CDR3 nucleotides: TGTGCCAGCAGTTACACCGGGACAGAACAAGAGACCCAGTACTTC. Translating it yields CASSYTGTEQETQYF.

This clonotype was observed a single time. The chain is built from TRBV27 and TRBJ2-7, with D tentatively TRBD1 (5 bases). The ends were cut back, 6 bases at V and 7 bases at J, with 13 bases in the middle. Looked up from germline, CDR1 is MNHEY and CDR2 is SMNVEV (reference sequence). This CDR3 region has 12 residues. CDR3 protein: CASSRVGREQYF. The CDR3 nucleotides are TGTGCCAGCAGCAGGGTGGGTCGGGAGCAGTACTTC.

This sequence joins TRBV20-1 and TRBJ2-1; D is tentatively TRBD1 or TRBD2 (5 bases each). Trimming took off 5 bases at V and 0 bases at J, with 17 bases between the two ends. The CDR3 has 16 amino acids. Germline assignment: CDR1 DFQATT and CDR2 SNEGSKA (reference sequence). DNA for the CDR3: TGCAGTGCTCCTTACTTGGGACGGAGCTCCTACAATGAGCAGTTCTTC. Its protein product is CSAPYLGRSSYNEQFF.

CDR3 in DNA: TGTGCCACCAGCAGAGATCGGGACTACAATGAGCAGTTCTTC. This codes for CATSRDRDYNEQFF. The rearrangement uses TRBV15 and TRBJ2-1; D possibly corresponds to TRBD2 (5 bases). V was pared by 0 bases and J by 3 bases, with 6 bases between. Germline V gene data show CDR1 as LNHNV and CDR2 as YYDKDF (reference sequence). CDR3 length: 14 residues.

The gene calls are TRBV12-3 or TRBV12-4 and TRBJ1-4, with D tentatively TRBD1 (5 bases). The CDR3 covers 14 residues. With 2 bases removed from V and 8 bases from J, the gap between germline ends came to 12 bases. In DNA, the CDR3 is TGTGCCAGCAGTTTATTTCCTGGGGGAGAAAAACTGTTTTTT. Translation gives CASSLFPGGEKLFF.